The 9 T cell receptor beta chains given below trace back to one sample, sequenced in a study of T cell responses to AZD1222 COVID-19 vaccine. Profiling relied on immunoSEQ multiplex PCR, and the TCRdb table lists in-frame clones only, not all of them. The sample has about 150,000 clones, 80% to 95% seen once. The material sequenced was peripheral blood, taken 28 days after the second AZD1222 dose. These TCRs come from an adult who received the AZD1222 COVID-19 vaccine.

This clone was observed a single time. V is TRBV5-4 and J is TRBJ2-1; 9 nucleotides match TRBD2. Germline V lookup: CDR1 SGHNT, CDR2 YYREEE (reference sequence). Unmatched junction bases numbered 6, after V lost 0 bases and J lost 5 bases. This CDR3 has 16 amino acids. The DNA for the CDR3 is TGTGCCAGCAGCTTGGGGGCTAGCGGGATAAACAATGAGCAGTTCTTC. This sequence encodes CASSLGASGINNEQFF. Full variable domain (outside the CDR3, taken from reference TRBV5-4 and TRBJ2-1): ETGVTQSPTHLIKTRGQQVTLRCSSQSGHNTVSWYQQALGQGPQFIFQYYREEENGRGNFPPRFSGLQFPNYSSELNVNALELDDSALYLCASSLGASGINNEQFFGPGTRLTVL.

The chain uses TRBV25-1 and TRBJ1-1, with 9 bases lining up with TRBD1. With 0 bases clipped from V and 7 bases from J, the junction kept 3 bases outside the gene matches. The CDR3 consists of 14 residues. Germline CDR1 reads MGHDK; CDR2 reads SYGVNS. The CDR3 region has the DNA TGTGCCAGCAGTGAATATACAGGGGGCATTGAAGCTTTCTTT. Translated, it gives CASSEYTGGIEAFF. The complete variable domain, with remaining parts taken from reference TRBV25-1 and TRBJ1-1, reads EADIYQTPRYLVIGTGKKITLECSQTMGHDKMYWYQQDPGMELHLIHYSYGVNSTEKGDLSSESTVSRIRTEHFPLTLESARPSHTSQYLCASSEYTGGIEAFFGQGTRLTVV.

CDR3 nucleotides: TGTGCCAGCAGCCAGGGACGCCCCGAAGAGACCCAGTACTTC. It encodes CASSQGRPEETQYF. J is TRBJ2-5 and V is TRBV7-9, with D perhaps matching TRBD1 or TRBD2 (5 bases each). Germline V gene data show CDR1 as SEHNR and CDR2 as FQNEAQ (reference sequence). The CDR3 runs 14 residues. V lost 5 bases, J lost 3 bases, and 13 bases lay in between.

V is TRBV3-1 (or the pseudogene TRBV3-2) and J is TRBJ1-3, with D uncertain. The CDR3 is 18 residues long. Trimming cost V 2 bases and J 2 bases, with 19 bases left between them. Germline V CDR1 and CDR2: LGHDT, YNNKEL (reference sequence). As DNA, the CDR3 is TGTGCCAGCAGCCAACCCCGGGCCTCTATACTGCCTGGAAACACCATATATTTT. Translating it yields CASSQPRASILPGNTIYF.

The chain has TRBV19 and TRBJ2-5, with 16 bases identical to TRBD2. CDR3 size: 15 residues. Germline lookup yields CDR1 LNHDA and CDR2 SQIVND (reference sequence). V lost 8 bases to trimming and J lost 7 bases; unmatched junction nucleotides: 7. CDR3 sequence: CASGPGLAGGRTQYF. CDR3 nucleotides: TGTGCCAGTGGCCCGGGACTAGCGGGGGGGAGGACCCAGTACTTC.

The chain carries TRBV4-1 and TRBJ1-2; unclear D gene. The CDR3 sequence is 12 residues long. Trimming cost V 5 bases and J 4 bases, with 8 bases left between them. Germline lookup yields CDR1 MGHRA and CDR2 YSYEKL. CDR3 nucleotides: TGCGCCAGCAGCACCACGCTCTATGGCTACACCTTC. Translation: CASSTTLYGYTF.

This clone was observed once. This chain joins TRBV6-5 and TRBJ1-5; TRBD1 matches 7 bases. CDR1 is MNHEY and CDR2 is SVGAGI in the germline V gene. This CDR3 has 15 residues. Unmatched junction bases numbered 8, after V lost 6 bases and J lost 3 bases. CDR3: CASSSTGADNQPQHF. The CDR3 region has the DNA TGTGCCAGCAGCTCAACAGGGGCGGACAATCAGCCCCAGCATTTT.

V gene TRBV5-1 combines with J gene TRBJ2-2; D possibly corresponds to TRBD1 (6 bases). Germline lookup yields CDR1 SGHRS and CDR2 YFSETQ. The CDR3 length is 16 residues. The V and J ends lost 0 bases and 1 base respectively, with 10 bases between them. Here the CDR3 reads CASSLVQGGNTGELFF. Here the CDR3 DNA reads TGCGCCAGCAGCTTGGTACAGGGTGGGAACACCGGGGAGCTGTTTTTT.

CDR3 nucleotide sequence: TGTGCCAGCAGGGGTCCGAACACTGAAGCTTTCTTT. The encoded protein is CASRGPNTEAFF. The rearrangement joins TRBV7-9 to TRBJ1-1; no reliable D call. The germline CDR1 and CDR2 sequences are SEHNR and FQNEAQ (reference sequence). V dropped 6 bases and J dropped 1 base, with 6 bases sitting between them. CDR3 length: 12 amino acids.